The 20 T cell receptor beta chains given below trace back to one sample, sequenced in a study of shared clonotypes between healthy human individuals. Naivety among CD8 cells was defined by CD45RO negativity and positive CCR7 selection, thereby excluding terminally differentiated effector memory CD45RA+ cells. Profiling relied on immunoSEQ multiplex PCR, and the TCRdb table lists in-frame clones only, not all of them. Of hundreds of thousands of clones in the sample, approximately 95% are singletons; the top ten hold approximately 0.12%. Sequencing was performed on naive CD8+ T cells sorted from blood. These TCRs come from a woman aged 30 to 39 in good health.

V usage is TRBV19 and J usage is TRBJ2-3, with 16 bases matching TRBD2. Germline-derived CDR1 and CDR2 are LNHDA and SQIVND (reference sequence). CDR3 length equals 20 residues. J gave up 1 base and V 5 bases, and 12 bases lay outside the gene matches. In DNA form, the CDR3 reads TGTGCCAGTAGTCTCAAGCCGGGACTAGCGGGAGGGCCCGGCACAGATACGCAGTATTTT. It encodes CASSLKPGLAGGPGTDTQYF.

Only one count was recorded for this clone. The chain couples TRBV13 to TRBJ2-1; D unclear. The CDR3 consists of 11 residues. Trimming stripped 0 bases from V and 10 bases from J, with 4 bases between. Germline V lookup: CDR1 PRHDT, CDR2 FYEKMQ (reference sequence). As DNA, the CDR3 is TGTGCCAGCAGCTTAGGGGAAGAGCAGTTCTTC. Its protein is CASSLGEEQFF.

To note about this clone: The same CDR3 also results from other DNA sequences found in this sample. The rearrangement links TRBV5-4 to TRBJ2-4; D is uncertain. V was shortened by 4 bases and J by 0 bases, with 8 bases between the two germline ends. The CDR3 spans 14 residues. Germline lookup yields CDR1 SGHNT and CDR2 YYREEE (reference sequence). CDR3 coding DNA: TGTGCCAGCAGCCTCAGCGAAGCCAAAAACATTCAGTACTTC. It encodes CASSLSEAKNIQYF.

This chain joins TRBV7-9 and TRBJ2-1; D is unclear. The CDR3 has 15 residues. The V end lost 1 base, the J end lost 7 bases, and 14 bases lay between the germline ends. Germline lookup yields CDR1 SEHNR and CDR2 FQNEAQ (reference sequence). CDR3 DNA: TGTGCCAGCAGCTTAGGTCCTGGAGTGGAGAATGAGCAGTTCTTC. Amino acid sequence: CASSLGPGVENEQFF.

The J gene is TRBJ1-1, the V gene TRBV13, with 8 positions matching TRBD1. V was clipped by 5 bases and J by 4 bases; unmatched bases: 6. CDR1 and CDR2 (germline): PRHDT, FYEKMQ (reference sequence). This CDR3 spans 14 amino acids. CDR3 sequence reads: CASSQGTGRTEAFF. CDR3 nucleotides: TGTGCCAGCAGCCAGGGGACAGGCCGCACTGAAGCTTTCTTT.

The rearrangement uses TRBV19 and TRBJ2-7; D is perhaps TRBD1 (6 bases). Trimming removed 10 bases from V and 7 bases from J, with 20 bases in between. The CDR3 is 13 amino acids. CDR1 and CDR2 (germline): LNHDA, SQIVND (reference sequence). DNA of the CDR3: TGTGCCACAGGGACACAGCATTCAGAAGAGCAGTACTTC. It encodes CATGTQHSEEQYF.

The rearrangement uses TRBV7-2 and TRBJ2-1, with 12 positions matching TRBD2. This CDR3 comprises 18 residues. Germline CDR1 reads SGHTA; CDR2 reads FQGNSA. V dropped 2 bases and J dropped 3; count of bases not matched to a gene: 8. CDR3 protein: CASSLNFWTSGNYNEQFF. The CDR3, as DNA: TGTGCCAGCAGCTTAAATTTTTGGACTAGCGGGAACTACAATGAGCAGTTCTTC.

The rearrangement links TRBV2 to TRBJ2-1; a weak D match, TRBD2 (5 bases). The germline V gene encodes CDR1 SNHLY and CDR2 FYNNEI. This CDR3 spans 13 amino acids. V was pared by 4 bases and J by 9 bases, with 13 bases between. DNA for the CDR3: TGTGCCAGCAGTGGTGAGGGAGATACTGAGCAGTTCTTC. This gives the protein CASSGEGDTEQFF. The entire variable domain, with the rest obtained from reference TRBV2 and TRBJ2-1, is as follows: EPEVTQTPSHQVTQMGQEVILRCVPISNHLYFYWYRQILGQKVEFLVSFYNNEISEKSEIFDDQFSVERPDGSNFTLKIRSTKLEDSAMYFCASSGEGDTEQFFGPGTRLTVL.

The chain couples TRBV4-1 to TRBJ1-1; unclear D gene. CDR3 size: 16 residues. Germline CDR1 MGHRA, CDR2 YSYEKL. The V end was cut by 1 base, the J end by 2 bases, with 14 bases between. The CDR3 nucleotides are TGCGCCAGCAGCCAAGGTTTCCGGAGACCAAACACTGAAGCTTTCTTT. This codes for CASSQGFRRPNTEAFF.

The chain is built from TRBV19 and TRBJ1-2, with a tentative D call TRBD1 (6 bases). CDR1 is LNHDA, CDR2 SQIVND, per germline (reference sequence). The CDR3 runs to 12 residues. V shed 8 bases and J shed 8 bases, with 15 bases lying between them. CDR3 in DNA: TGTGCCAGTCGTACAGGGTTCCGAGGCTACACCTTC. It encodes CASRTGFRGYTF.

This clone has only a few counts. The genes are TRBV19 and TRBJ1-6; D ambiguous. Trimming took off 5 bases at V and 0 bases at J, with 11 bases between the two ends. The CDR3 has 16 amino acids. Germline assignment: CDR1 LNHDA and CDR2 SQIVND (reference sequence). CDR3 bases: TGTGCCAGTAGTCTAAGTGGGAGCTCCTATAATTCACCCCTCCACTTT. Residues: CASSLSGSSYNSPLHF. The complete variable domain, with remaining parts taken from reference TRBV19 and TRBJ1-6, reads DGGITQSPKYLFRKEGQNVTLSCEQNLNHDAMYWYRQDPGQGLRLIYYSQIVNDFQKGDIAEGYSVSREKKESFPLTVTSAQKNPTAFYLCASSLSGSSYNSPLHFGNGTRLTVT.

The gene calls are TRBV4-1 and TRBJ2-7, with 10 positions matching TRBD1. CDR3 length: 14 amino acids. The germline gives CDR1 MGHRA, CDR2 YSYEKL. V gave up 4 bases and J gave up 2 bases; unmatched junction bases: 2. CDR3 nucleotides: TGCGCCAGCAGCCTCGGACAGGGGGCCTACGAGCAGTACTTC. Its translation is CASSLGQGAYEQYF.

The V gene is TRBV4-1, the J gene TRBJ2-7; weak D call: TRBD2 (5 bases). The V gene's germline CDR1 is MGHRA and CDR2 YSYEKL. The CDR3 runs to 16 residues. V dropped 2 bases and J dropped 2 bases, with 16 bases sitting between them. Here the CDR3 DNA reads TGCGCCAGCAGCCAAACTGCCCGCGGGTTTACCTACGAGCAGTACTTC. It codes for CASSQTARGFTYEQYF.

The chain joins TRBV10-2 to TRBJ2-2; tentative D call: TRBD2 (6 bases). Germline CDR1 is WSHSY and CDR2 is SAAADI. The CDR3 extends over 15 amino acids. V lost 9 bases and J lost 8, with 22 bases in between. CDR3 DNA: TGCGCCAGTGACCCGAATGGGAGGCCCGGTGGGGAGCTGTTTTTT. Protein: CASDPNGRPGGELFF.

The rearrangement uses TRBV19 and TRBJ1-4; TRBD1 is a possible D gene (5 bases). This CDR3 spans 16 amino acids. Trimming pared 7 bases from V and 0 bases from J, leaving 15 bases between. Germline V gene lookup returns CDR1 LNHDA and CDR2 SQIVND (reference sequence). Here the CDR3 DNA reads TGTGCCAGTACAAGACGGAGGGGATCAACTAATGAAAAACTGTTTTTT. Its protein is CASTRRRGSTNEKLFF.

This chain joins TRBV5-1 and TRBJ1-6; possible D gene TRBD1, 5 bases. Trimming took 3 bases from V and 3 from J, leaving 7 bases between them. Germline CDR1 and CDR2: SGHRS and YFSETQ. The CDR3 extends over 14 amino acids. This CDR3 is CASSWGDYNSPLHF. The CDR3 DNA follows: TGCGCCAGCAGCTGGGGGGACTATAATTCACCCCTCCACTTT.

The J gene is TRBJ1-1, the V gene TRBV5-6; possible D gene TRBD1, 5 bases. Trimming cost V 1 base and J 3 bases, with 10 bases left between them. The CDR3 is 14 amino acids. CDR1 and CDR2 from the germline V gene are SGHDT and YYEEEE. Here the CDR3 reads CASSLSWGHTEAFF. The CDR3 DNA reads as TGTGCCAGCAGCTTGTCATGGGGACACACTGAAGCTTTCTTT.

The gene calls are TRBV7-9 and TRBJ2-7; D might be TRBD2 (6 bases). The V gene lost 4 bases and the J gene lost 1 base, with 17 bases spanning the gap. There are 16 residues in the CDR3. Looked up from germline, CDR1 is SEHNR and CDR2 is FQNEAQ (reference sequence). CDR3 sequence: CASSSPRTGLSYEQYF. The CDR3 nucleotides read TGTGCCAGCAGCTCCCCTCGGACGGGACTTTCCTACGAGCAGTACTTC.

This chain's CDR3 is CASSRNSYEQYF. In DNA form, the CDR3 reads TGTGCCAGCAGCCGCAACTCTTACGAGCAGTACTTC. The chain carries TRBV6-5 and TRBJ2-7; D gene unclear. CDR3 length: 12 residues. V lost 6 bases to trimming and J lost 4 bases, with 10 bases between them. The germline CDR1 and CDR2 sequences are MNHEY and SVGAGI.

J is TRBJ2-3 and V is TRBV28; 7 positions agree with TRBD2. Germline V CDR1 and CDR2: MDHEN, SYDVKM. The V segment lost 4 bases and the J segment 0 bases; nucleotides outside the gene matches: 13. The CDR3 totals 18 residues. CDR3 nucleotides: TGTGCCAGCAGTTCCCAGGGCGGGCGGGAGCCTAGCACAGATACGCAGTATTTT. Residues: CASSSQGGREPSTDTQYF.